This T cell receptor beta chain was retrieved from a study of CD8 T cells in ankylosing spondylitis. Study-level findings and limits: A motif of eight highly homologous TCR beta variants was seen as apparently characteristic of ankylosing spondylitis blood.

Regarding this clonotype: Its antigen is not known.

Quantitative barcoded 5'-RACE was used to prepare TCR beta libraries. MiXCR was run by TCRdb on the 5' RACE reads, yielding one entry per CDR3 protein. This table holds 350,000 to 450,000 distinct CDR3 sequences, around 26% found once. This clonotype was obtained from a male donor with ankylosing spondylitis. The sample was blood, either unsorted or a sorted T cell fraction (not recorded which).

CDR3 loop: CASSWGGTQYF. The CDR3 bases are TGTGCCAGCAGTTGGGGAGGTACGCAGTATTTT. This rearrangement joins TRBV12-3 or TRBV12-4 to TRBJ2-3, with D perhaps matching TRBD2 (6 bases). Between the trimmed V and J ends, which lost 4 bases and 8 bases, there was a span of 7 bases. The CDR3 is 11 residues long.